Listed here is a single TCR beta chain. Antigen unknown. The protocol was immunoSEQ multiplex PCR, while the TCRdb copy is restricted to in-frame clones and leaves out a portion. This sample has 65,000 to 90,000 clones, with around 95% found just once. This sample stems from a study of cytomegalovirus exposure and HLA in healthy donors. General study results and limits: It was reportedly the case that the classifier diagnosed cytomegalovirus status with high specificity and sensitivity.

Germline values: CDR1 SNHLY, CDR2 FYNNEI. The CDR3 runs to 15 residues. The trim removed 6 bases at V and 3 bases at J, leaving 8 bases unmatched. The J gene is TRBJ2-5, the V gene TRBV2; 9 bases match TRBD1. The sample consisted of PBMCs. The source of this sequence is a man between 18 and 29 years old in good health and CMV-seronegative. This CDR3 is CASRQNRGRKETQYF. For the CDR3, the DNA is TGTGCCAGCAGACAGAACAGGGGGCGTAAAGAGACCCAGTACTTC.